The 4 T cell receptor beta chains in this list originate from one sample, sequenced in a study of T cells after yellow fever vaccination. Via MiXCR, TCRdb re-called the 5' RACE reads, giving one row per CDR3 protein. The sample consists of under 600,000 distinct CDR3 sequences, approximately 13% of them appearing once. The material was PBMCs, obtained on the day of the yellow fever booster vaccination. These receptors were taken from a man aged 30-40 years who received the YFV17D yellow fever vaccine.

This clonotype was counted a few times. The chain joins TRBV6-6 to TRBJ2-7, with 7 bases matching TRBD1. This CDR3 region has 13 residues. The germline V gene has CDR1 MNHNY and CDR2 SVGAGI (reference sequence). The V gene end was trimmed by 5 bases and the J gene end by 4 bases; junction bases not matched to a gene: 5. In nucleotides, the CDR3 is TGTGCCAGCAGTATACAGGGGCAGTACGAGCAGTACTTC. Translated, it gives CASSIQGQYEQYF.

This clonotype showed up just a few times. The V call is TRBV5-4, the J call TRBJ2-7, with D tentatively TRBD2 (6 bases). The germline CDR1 and CDR2 sequences are SGHNT and YYREEE (reference sequence). Trimming took off 4 bases at V and 3 bases at J, with 17 bases between the two ends. The CDR3 totals 15 residues. For the CDR3, the DNA is TGTGCCAGCAGCCCCTCGACGGGAGTGAACTACGAGCAGTACTTC. Amino acids: CASSPSTGVNYEQYF.

Only a few counts were recorded for this clonotype. The rearrangement links TRBV28 to TRBJ2-7; 9 nucleotides align to TRBD2. Trimming at V came to 10 bases and at J to 3 bases, leaving 7 bases not matched to a gene. The V gene's germline CDR1 is MDHEN and CDR2 SYDVKM. The CDR3 contains 13 residues. The CDR3 DNA reads TGTGCCACCTCAGCGGGAGGAATCTACGAGCAGTACTTC. Protein product: CATSAGGIYEQYF.

V is TRBV7-8 and J is TRBJ1-5; D is perhaps TRBD1 (5 bases). Germline V gene lookup returns CDR1 SGHVS and CDR2 FQNEAQ. CDR3 length equals 16 residues. The V gene lost 4 bases and the J gene lost 4 bases, with 17 bases spanning the gap. CDR3 DNA: TGTGCCAGCAGCTGGGGACCCGGGACGGGGAATCAGCCCCAGCATTTT. Translating it yields CASSWGPGTGNQPQHF.